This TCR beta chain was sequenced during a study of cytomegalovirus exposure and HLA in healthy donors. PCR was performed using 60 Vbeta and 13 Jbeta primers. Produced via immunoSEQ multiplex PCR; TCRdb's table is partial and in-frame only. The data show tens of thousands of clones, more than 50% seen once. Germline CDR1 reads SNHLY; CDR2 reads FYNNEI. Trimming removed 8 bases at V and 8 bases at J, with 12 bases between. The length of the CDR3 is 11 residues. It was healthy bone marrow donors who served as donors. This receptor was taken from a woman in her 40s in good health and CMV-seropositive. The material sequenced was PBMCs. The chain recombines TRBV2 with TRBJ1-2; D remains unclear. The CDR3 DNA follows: TGTGCCAGCGAGGTAGTATCCGGCTACACCTTC. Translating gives CASEVVSGYTF.